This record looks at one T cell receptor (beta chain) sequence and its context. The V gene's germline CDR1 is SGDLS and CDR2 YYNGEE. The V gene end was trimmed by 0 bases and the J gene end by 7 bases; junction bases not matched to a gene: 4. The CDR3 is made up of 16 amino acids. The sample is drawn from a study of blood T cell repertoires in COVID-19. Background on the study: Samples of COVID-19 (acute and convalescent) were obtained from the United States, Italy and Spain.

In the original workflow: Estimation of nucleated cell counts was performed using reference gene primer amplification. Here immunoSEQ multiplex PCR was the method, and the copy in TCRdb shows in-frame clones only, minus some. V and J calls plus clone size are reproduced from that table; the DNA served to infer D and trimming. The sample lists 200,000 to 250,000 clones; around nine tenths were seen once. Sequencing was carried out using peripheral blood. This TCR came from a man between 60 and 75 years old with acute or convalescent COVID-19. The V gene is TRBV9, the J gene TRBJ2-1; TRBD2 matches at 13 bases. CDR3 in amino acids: CASSVALGLAGNEQFF. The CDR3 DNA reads TGTGCCAGCAGCGTAGCTTTGGGACTAGCGGGGAATGAGCAGTTCTTC.